Sequencing of this T cell receptor beta chain was carried out in a study of CD8+ T cells in alopecia areata (dated by TCRdb to 2017 to 2018). As for the study more broadly: The treated patients, all with moderate-to-severe alopecia areata, were enrolled in an open-label pilot trial of oral tofacitinib given at 5 to 10 mg twice daily. Patients stayed on tofacitinib for 6 to 18 months and then had 6 months of follow-up off drug so that delayed response and recurrence could be assessed. The SALT score, which quantifies the percentage of affected scalp surface area, was used to measure disease severity in treated patients. The study used high-throughput TCRbeta sequencing to examine T cell clonal expansion in alopecia areata, in both the C3H/HeJ mouse model and human patients. Human TCRbeta sequencing covered scalp tissue and sorted CD4+ and CD8+ peripheral blood T cells from patchy and totalis/universalis alopecia areata patients and healthy controls. Patients on tofacitinib were biopsied at baseline and after 4 and 24 weeks of treatment, and several of the patients also had a later scalp biopsy. Scalp clonality was compared across normal scalp (n=4), patchy alopecia areata scalp (n=8), and alopecia totalis/universalis scalp (n=8). The RNA source kit depended on sample type: the PAXgene miRNA kit for fixed scalp, the miRNeasy kit for PBMCs, and the RNeasy kit for mouse skin. Amplification of TCRbeta CDR3 regions was done by immunoSEQ multiplex PCR using 35 Vbeta forward primers and 13 Jbeta reverse primers.

The receptor library was made with the immunoSEQ multiplex PCR assay. RNA was extracted from all samples and reverse transcribed into cDNA, which served as template for TCR sequencing. SuperScript III was used to make first-strand cDNA, primed with a 2:1 mix of oligo-dT and random hexamers. A synthetic immune receptor repertoire was used to assess amplification bias, and residual bias was removed computationally. The study's own analysis went as follows. Raw reads were preprocessed to remove errors, and CDR3 was defined by IMGT conventions from the conserved cysteine to phenylalanine. To get clonality, Shannon entropy was normalized by log2 of the number of productive unique TCRs and the result was subtracted from 1. CD4 or CD8 identity of scalp clones was inferred by cross-referencing scalp TCRbeta sequences with sorted blood CD4 and CD8 repertoires. The source is immuneACCESS, and TCRdb retained only in-frame sequences with V and J called. Part of the clones is not carried over; for the studies checked, unresolved V genes explain less than half of this, and the remainder is unexplained. That table is the source of V, J and clone size, and D and trimming were worked out from the DNA. The sample data list around 270,000 clones, and 55% to 75% of these were observed just once. The ten largest account for more than 1.5% of the sample.

To note about this clone: Its antigen specificity is not known. No base quality values were provided; no much bigger clone lies one nucleotide off.

What the work shows at the level of the full study, not this receptor alone: Because the treated cohort was small and had only one nonresponder, larger studies are needed to examine links between baseline CD8+ expansion and response. Lesional scalp, especially in alopecia totalis/universalis, showed higher clonality and more expanded CD8+ clones than normal scalp, suggesting antigenic drive. With tofacitinib, both scalp clonality and the number of expanded CD8+ clones among the top 100 scalp clones went down significantly. Resident alphabeta T cells in normal human skin are also sequenced, complicating scalp TCR repertoire analysis, unlike mouse skin dominated by gammadelta T cells. Shared TCR sequences between patients were less evident than in mice, which may be partly attributable to HLA diversity in the patient population. Many expanded lesional clones were found to persist in scalp and blood during tofacitinib treatment, and relapse after treatment cessation may be partly explained by this persistence.

Read against the paper, the sample's time point label means: less than 25 weeks on oral tofacitinib. The treatment or condition label corresponds to: oral pan-JAK inhibitor, 5-10 mg twice daily. Lesional scalp punch biopsies and peripheral blood were collected from alopecia areata patients. PBMCs were isolated by density centrifugation and stained for CD3, CD4 and CD8, and CD4+ and CD8+ T cells were sorted on a FACSAria. This TCR was recovered from a human donor with alopecia areata. Specimen: CD4+ T cells sorted from blood, collected at week 24, from a patient treated with tofacitinib.

In nucleotide form, the sequence is TGCAGCCTACAGGGTGCAGATACGCAGTATTTT. Its amino acids are CSLQGADTQYF. The chain is encoded by TRBV29-1 joined to TRBJ2-3; 6 matching bases give a weak D call of TRBD1. V is shortened by 8 bases, J by 4 bases, and the region joining them spans 10 bases. The CDR3 covers 11 residues, taking in both the cysteine and the phenylalanine. Just CDR3 DNA is preserved here, 33 bases in frame from base 1. Looking up the germline V gene yields CDR1 SQVTM and CDR2 ANQGSEA.